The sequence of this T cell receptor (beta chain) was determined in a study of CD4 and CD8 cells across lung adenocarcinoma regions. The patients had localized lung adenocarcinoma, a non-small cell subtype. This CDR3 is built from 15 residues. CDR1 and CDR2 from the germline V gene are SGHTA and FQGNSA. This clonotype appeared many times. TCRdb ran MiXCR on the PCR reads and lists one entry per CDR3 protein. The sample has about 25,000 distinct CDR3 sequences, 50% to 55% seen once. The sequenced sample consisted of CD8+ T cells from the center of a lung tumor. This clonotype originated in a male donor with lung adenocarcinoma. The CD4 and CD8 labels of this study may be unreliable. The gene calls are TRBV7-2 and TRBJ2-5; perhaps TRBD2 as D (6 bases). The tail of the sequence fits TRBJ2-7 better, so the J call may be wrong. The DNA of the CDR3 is TGTGCCAGCAGCTTAAACTACGGGAGAACATTCGAGCAGTACTTC. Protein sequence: CASSLNYGRTFEQYF.